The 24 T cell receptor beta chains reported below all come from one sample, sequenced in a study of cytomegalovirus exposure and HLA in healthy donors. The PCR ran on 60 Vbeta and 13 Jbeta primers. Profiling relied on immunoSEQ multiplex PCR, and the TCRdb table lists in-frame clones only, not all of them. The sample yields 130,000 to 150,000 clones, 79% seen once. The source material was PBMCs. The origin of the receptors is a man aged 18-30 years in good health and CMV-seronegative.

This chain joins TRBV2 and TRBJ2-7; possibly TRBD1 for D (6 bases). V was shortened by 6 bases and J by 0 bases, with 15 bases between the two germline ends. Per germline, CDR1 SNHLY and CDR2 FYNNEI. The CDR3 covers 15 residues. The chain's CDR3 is CASRPITGNSYEQYF. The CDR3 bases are TGTGCCAGCAGACCCATTACAGGGAACTCCTACGAGCAGTACTTC.

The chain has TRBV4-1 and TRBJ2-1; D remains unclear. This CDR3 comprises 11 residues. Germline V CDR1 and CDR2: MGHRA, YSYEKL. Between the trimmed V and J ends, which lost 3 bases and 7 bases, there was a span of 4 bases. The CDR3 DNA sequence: TGCGCCAGCAGCCACCGGAATGAGCAGTTCTTC. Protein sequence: CASSHRNEQFF.

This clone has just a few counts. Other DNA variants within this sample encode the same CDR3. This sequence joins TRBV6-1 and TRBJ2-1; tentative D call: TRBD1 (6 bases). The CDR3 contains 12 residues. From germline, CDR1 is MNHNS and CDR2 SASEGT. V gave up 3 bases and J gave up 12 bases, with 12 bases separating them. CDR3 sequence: CASSDWGLGQFF. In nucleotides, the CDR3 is TGTGCCAGCAGTGATTGGGGGCTCGGGCAGTTCTTC.

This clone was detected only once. The CDR3 DNA reads TGTGCCAGCAGTTTATGGGCTAGCGGGGGGGCCCACAATGAGCAGTTCTTC. It is translated as CASSLWASGGAHNEQFF. V and J are TRBV27 and TRBJ2-1; 12 bases match TRBD2. The CDR3 consists of 17 residues. The germline V gene has CDR1 MNHEY and CDR2 SMNVEV (reference sequence). Losses at the gene ends were 1 base for V and 5 bases for J; bases not matched to a gene: 6.

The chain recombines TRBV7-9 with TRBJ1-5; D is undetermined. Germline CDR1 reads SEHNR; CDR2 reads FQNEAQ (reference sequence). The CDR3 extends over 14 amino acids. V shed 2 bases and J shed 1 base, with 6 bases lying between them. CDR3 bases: TGTGCCAGCAGCTTATTGGGCAGCAATCAGCCCCAGCATTTT. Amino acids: CASSLLGSNQPQHF.

The CDR3 DNA sequence: TGTGCCTGGAGGGCAACAGGGGGATTACGGGAAAAACTGTTTTTT. Protein sequence: CAWRATGGLREKLFF. This chain connects TRBV30 to TRBJ1-4; the match to TRBD1 covers 8 bases. This CDR3 comprises 15 residues. Trimming removed 3 bases from V and 8 bases from J; junction bases left unmatched: 11. Germline CDR1 reads GTSNPN; CDR2 reads SVGIG (reference sequence).

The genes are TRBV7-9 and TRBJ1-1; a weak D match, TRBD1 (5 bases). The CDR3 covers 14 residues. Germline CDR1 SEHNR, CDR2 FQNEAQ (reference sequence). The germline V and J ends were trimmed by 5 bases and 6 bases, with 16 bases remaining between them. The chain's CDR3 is CASSHVEGPSEAFF. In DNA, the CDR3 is TGTGCCAGCAGCCACGTGGAGGGGCCTTCTGAAGCTTTCTTT. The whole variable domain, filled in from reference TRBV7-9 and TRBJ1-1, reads DTGVSQNPRHKITKRGQNVTFRCDPISEHNRLYWYRQTLGQGPEFLTYFQNEAQLEKSRLLSDRFSAERPKGSFSTLEIQRTEQGDSAMYLCASSHVEGPSEAFFGQGTRLTVV.

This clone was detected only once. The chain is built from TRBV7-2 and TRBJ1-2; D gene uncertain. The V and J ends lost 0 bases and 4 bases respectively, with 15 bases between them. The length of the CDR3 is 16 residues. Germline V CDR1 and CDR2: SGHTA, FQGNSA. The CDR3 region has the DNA TGTGCCAGCAGCTTAGCGCTGGCCAGGAATGTCTATGGCTACACCTTC. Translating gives CASSLALARNVYGYTF.

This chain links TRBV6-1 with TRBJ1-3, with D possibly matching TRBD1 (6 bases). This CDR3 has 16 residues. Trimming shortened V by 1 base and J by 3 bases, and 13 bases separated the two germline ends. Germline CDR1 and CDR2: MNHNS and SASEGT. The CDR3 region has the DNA TGTGCCAGCAGTGAAGGTCCAGGGGCAGGTGGAAACACCATATATTTT. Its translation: CASSEGPGAGGNTIYF.

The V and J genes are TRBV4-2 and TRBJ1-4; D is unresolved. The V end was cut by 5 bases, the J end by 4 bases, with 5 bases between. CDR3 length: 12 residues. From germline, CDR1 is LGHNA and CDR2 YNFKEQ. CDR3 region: CASSIRNEKLFF. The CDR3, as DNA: TGTGCCAGCAGCATTCGTAATGAAAAACTGTTTTTT.

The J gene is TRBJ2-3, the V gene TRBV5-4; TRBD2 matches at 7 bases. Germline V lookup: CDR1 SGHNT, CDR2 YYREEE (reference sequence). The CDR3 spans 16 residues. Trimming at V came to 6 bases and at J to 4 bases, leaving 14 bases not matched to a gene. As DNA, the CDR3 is TGTGCCAGCAACACACCGAAATCGGGGGGTCCAGATACGCAGTATTTT. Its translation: CASNTPKSGGPDTQYF.

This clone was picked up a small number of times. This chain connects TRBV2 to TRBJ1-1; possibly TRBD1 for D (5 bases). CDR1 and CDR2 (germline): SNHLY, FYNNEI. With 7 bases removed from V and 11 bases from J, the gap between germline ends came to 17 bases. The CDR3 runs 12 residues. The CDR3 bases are TGTGCCAGCAACCCCCAGGAGGGGAGGGCTTTCTTT. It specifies CASNPQEGRAFF. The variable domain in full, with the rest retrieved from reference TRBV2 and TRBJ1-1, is EPEVTQTPSHQVTQMGQEVILRCVPISNHLYFYWYRQILGQKVEFLVSFYNNEISEKSEIFDDQFSVERPDGSNFTLKIRSTKLEDSAMYFCASNPQEGRAFFGQGTRLTVV.

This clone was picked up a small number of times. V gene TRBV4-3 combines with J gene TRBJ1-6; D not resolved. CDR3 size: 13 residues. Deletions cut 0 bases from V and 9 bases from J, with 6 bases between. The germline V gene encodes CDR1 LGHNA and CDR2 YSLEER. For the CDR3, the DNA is TGCGCCAGCAGCCAAGATACGAGTTCACCCCTCCACTTT. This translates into CASSQDTSSPLHF.

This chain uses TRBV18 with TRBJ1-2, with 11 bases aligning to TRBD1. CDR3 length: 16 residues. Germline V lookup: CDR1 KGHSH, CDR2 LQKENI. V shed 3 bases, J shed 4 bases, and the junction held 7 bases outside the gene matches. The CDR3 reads CASSPGQGEVSYGYTF. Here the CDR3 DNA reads TGTGCCAGCTCACCGGGACAGGGGGAAGTGAGCTATGGCTACACCTTC.

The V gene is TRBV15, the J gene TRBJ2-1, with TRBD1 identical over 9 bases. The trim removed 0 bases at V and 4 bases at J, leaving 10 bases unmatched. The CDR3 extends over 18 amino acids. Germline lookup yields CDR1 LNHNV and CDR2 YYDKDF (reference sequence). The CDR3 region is CATSRDPGTGIRYNEQFF. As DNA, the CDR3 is TGTGCCACCAGCAGAGATCCCGGGACAGGGATTAGGTACAATGAGCAGTTCTTC.

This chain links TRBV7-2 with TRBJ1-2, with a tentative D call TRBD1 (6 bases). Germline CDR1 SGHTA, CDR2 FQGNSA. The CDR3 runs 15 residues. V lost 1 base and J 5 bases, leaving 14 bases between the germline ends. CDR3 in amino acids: CASSLGGRAEYGYTF. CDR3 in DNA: TGTGCCAGCAGCTTAGGGGGGCGGGCAGAGTATGGCTACACCTTC.

The CDR3 DNA sequence: TGTGCCAGCAGCAGCAGGGGGCGAATGTATGGCTACACCTTC. It specifies CASSSRGRMYGYTF. The chain carries TRBV5-4 and TRBJ1-2; 8 bases agree with TRBD1. The CDR3 covers 14 residues. Germline CDR1 and CDR2: SGHNT and YYREEE (reference sequence). The J segment lost 5 bases and the V segment lost 4 bases, leaving 7 bases of the junction unmatched.

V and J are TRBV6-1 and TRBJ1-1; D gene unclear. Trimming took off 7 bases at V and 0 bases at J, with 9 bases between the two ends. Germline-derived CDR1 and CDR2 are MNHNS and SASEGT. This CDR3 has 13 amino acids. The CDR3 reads CASKQIMNTEAFF. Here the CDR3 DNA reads TGTGCCAGCAAACAGATCATGAACACTGAAGCTTTCTTT.

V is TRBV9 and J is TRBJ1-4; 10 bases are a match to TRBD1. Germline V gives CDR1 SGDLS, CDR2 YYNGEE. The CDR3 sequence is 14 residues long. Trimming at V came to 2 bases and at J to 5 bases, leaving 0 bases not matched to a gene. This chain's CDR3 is CASSVGQGNEKLFF. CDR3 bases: TGTGCCAGCAGCGTGGGACAGGGGAATGAAAAACTGTTTTTT. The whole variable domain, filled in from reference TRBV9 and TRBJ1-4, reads DSGVTQTPKHLITATGQRVTLRCSPRSGDLSVYWYQQSLDQGLQFLIQYYNGEERAKGNILERFSAQQFPDLHSELNLSSLELGDSALYFCASSVGQGNEKLFFGSGTQLSVL.

Here the CDR3 DNA reads TGTGCCAGCAGCGGCGGGACCGCCGAGCAGTTCTTC. It translates to CASSGGTAEQFF. The rearrangement links TRBV9 to TRBJ2-1; a weak D match, TRBD2 (6 bases). The CDR3 sequence is 12 residues long. V dropped 3 bases and J dropped 10 bases, with 11 bases sitting between them. Germline V lookup: CDR1 SGDLS, CDR2 YYNGEE.

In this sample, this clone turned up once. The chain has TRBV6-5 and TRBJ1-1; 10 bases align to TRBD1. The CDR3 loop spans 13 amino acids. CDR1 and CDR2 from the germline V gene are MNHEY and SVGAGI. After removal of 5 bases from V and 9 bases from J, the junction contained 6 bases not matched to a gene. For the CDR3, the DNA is TGTGCCAGCAGTGCCCCGGGACAGGGGAAAGCTTTCTTT. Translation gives CASSAPGQGKAFF.

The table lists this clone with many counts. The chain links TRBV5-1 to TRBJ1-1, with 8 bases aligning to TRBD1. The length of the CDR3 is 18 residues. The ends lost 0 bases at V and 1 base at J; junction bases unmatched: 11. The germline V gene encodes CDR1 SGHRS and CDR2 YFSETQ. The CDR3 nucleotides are TGCGCCAGCAGCTTGGGTGACAGGGGCCCCCTCGGGAACACTGAAGCTTTCTTT. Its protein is CASSLGDRGPLGNTEAFF.

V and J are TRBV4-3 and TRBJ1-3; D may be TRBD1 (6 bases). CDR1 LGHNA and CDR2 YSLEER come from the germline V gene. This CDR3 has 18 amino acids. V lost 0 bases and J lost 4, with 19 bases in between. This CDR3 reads CASSQDGKGTRRGNTIYF. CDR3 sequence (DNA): TGCGCCAGCAGCCAAGATGGAAAGGGGACACGTCGGGGAAACACCATATATTTT.

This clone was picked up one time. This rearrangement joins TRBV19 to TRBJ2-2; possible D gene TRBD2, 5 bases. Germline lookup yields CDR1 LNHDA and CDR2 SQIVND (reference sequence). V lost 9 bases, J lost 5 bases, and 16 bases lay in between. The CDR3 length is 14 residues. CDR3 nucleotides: TGTGCCAGCCATAGGACTTTAGCGACCGGGGAGCTGTTTTTT. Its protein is CASHRTLATGELFF.